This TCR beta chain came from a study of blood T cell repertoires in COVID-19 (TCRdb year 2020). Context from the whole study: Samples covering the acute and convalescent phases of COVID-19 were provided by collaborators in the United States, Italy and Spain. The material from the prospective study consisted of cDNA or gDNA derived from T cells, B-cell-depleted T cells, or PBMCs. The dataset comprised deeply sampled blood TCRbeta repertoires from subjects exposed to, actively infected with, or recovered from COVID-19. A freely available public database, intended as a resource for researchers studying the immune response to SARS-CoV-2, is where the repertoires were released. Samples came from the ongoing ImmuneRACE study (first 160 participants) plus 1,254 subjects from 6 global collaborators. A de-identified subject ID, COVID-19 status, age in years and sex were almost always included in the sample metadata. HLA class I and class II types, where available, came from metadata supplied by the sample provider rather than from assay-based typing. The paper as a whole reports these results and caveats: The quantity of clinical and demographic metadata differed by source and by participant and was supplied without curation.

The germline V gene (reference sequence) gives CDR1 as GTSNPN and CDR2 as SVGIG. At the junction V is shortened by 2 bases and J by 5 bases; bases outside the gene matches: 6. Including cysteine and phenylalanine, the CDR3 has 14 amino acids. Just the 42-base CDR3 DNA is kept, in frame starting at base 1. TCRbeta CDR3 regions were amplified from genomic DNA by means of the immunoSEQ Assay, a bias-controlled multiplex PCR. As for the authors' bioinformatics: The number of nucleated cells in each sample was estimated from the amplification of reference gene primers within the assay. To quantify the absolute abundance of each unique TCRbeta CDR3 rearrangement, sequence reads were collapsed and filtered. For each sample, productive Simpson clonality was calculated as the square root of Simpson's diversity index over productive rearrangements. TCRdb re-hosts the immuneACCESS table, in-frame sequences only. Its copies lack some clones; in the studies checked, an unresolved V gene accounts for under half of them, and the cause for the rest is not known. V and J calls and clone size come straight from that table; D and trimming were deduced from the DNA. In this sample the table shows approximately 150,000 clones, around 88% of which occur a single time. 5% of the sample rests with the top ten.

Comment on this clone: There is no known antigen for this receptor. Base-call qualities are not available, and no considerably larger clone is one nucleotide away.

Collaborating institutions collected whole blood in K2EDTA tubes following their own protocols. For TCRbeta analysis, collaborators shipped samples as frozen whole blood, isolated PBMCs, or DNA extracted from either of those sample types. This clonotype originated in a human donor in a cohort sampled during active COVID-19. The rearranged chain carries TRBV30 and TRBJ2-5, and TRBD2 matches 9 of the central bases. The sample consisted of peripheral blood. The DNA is TGTGCCTGGAGTCCGGGACTAGCAGGGGAGACCCAGTACTTC. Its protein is CAWSPGLAGETQYF.